This passage covers 28 T cell receptor beta chains from one sample sequenced in a study of blood T cell repertoires in COVID-19 (dated by TCRdb to 2019 to 2021). The library came from the immunoSEQ multiplex PCR assay. The clones in this table, taken by TCRdb from immuneACCESS, are in-frame only. Not every clone is retained; where verified, under half of the shortfall comes from an unresolved V gene, and the cause of the rest is unknown. The sample yields roughly 120,000 clones; over 80% were counted once. The ten largest account for under 2.5% of the sample. The material sequenced was peripheral blood. The receptors derive from a young man with acute or convalescent COVID-19.

The V call is TRBV19, the J call TRBJ2-1, with D possibly TRBD1 on 6 matching bases. CDR3 length: 14 amino acids. V was cut by 7 bases and J by 4 bases, with 14 bases left in between. The germline V gene has CDR1 LNHDA and CDR2 SQIVND (reference sequence). The DNA for the CDR3 is TGTGCCAGTAACCAGGGGCCCCATTACAATGAGCAGTTCTTC. Protein sequence: CASNQGPHYNEQFF.

This chain links TRBV10-3 with TRBJ2-2, with 8 bases fitting TRBD2. CDR1 is ENHRY and CDR2 is SYGVKD in the germline V gene. The V segment lost 3 bases and the J segment 1 base; nucleotides outside the gene matches: 4. The CDR3 length is 16 residues. Written as DNA, the CDR3 is TGTGCCATCAGTGACGGACTAGCACTGAACACCGGGGAGCTGTTTTTT. Translation gives CAISDGLALNTGELFF.

This rearrangement joins TRBV6-7 to TRBJ1-5; TRBD1 agrees at 9 bases. TRBV6-7 is placed among ORFs of uncertain function. The J segment lost 4 bases and the V segment lost 10 bases, leaving 11 bases of the junction unmatched. This CDR3 is built from 15 residues. The CDR3 nucleotides read TGTGCCACCTTAAGCTCCGGGACAGGGAATCAGCCCCAGCATTTT. It translates to CATLSSGTGNQPQHF.

The chain has TRBV7-9 and TRBJ2-7; 10 nucleotides agree with TRBD2. Germline values: CDR1 SEHNR, CDR2 FQNEAQ (reference sequence). The CDR3 has 15 amino acids. V lost 5 bases, J lost 5 bases, and 9 bases stayed unmatched. CDR3 bases: TGTGCCAGCAGCCCAAGTGTTCTAGCGGGGGACGAGCAGTACTTC. As protein: CASSPSVLAGDEQYF.

This clone showed up just once. Here the CDR3 DNA reads TGTGCCAGCAGCTTAGGACAGGGGAATGAAAAACTGTTTTTT. Its translation is CASSLGQGNEKLFF. The J gene is TRBJ1-4, the V gene TRBV7-9; TRBD1 matches 8 bases. Looked up from germline, CDR1 is SEHNR and CDR2 is FQNEAQ (reference sequence). J lost 5 bases, V lost 1 base, and 0 bases had no gene match. The CDR3 has 14 amino acids. Drawing the rest from reference TRBV7-9 and TRBJ1-4, the complete variable domain is DTGVSQNPRHKITKRGQNVTFRCDPISEHNRLYWYRQTLGQGPEFLTYFQNEAQLEKSRLLSDRFSAERPKGSFSTLEIQRTEQGDSAMYLCASSLGQGNEKLFFGSGTQLSVL.

The chain uses TRBV6-1 and TRBJ2-1, with 8 positions matching TRBD2. CDR3 size: 15 residues. Per germline, CDR1 MNHNS and CDR2 SASEGT. Trimming cost V 2 bases and J 6 bases; bases outside gene matches: 6. The CDR3 DNA reads TGTGCCAGCAGTGAATACCGGGGGGGCTCCAATGAGCAGTTCTTC. Translation gives CASSEYRGGSNEQFF.

The gene calls are TRBV29-1 and TRBJ1-2, with 7 positions matching TRBD1. Germline loops: CDR1 SQVTM, CDR2 ANQGSEA. After removal of 6 bases from V and 7 bases from J, the junction contained 14 bases not matched to a gene. The CDR3 has 14 residues. The CDR3 DNA reads as TGCAGCGTACCCCCTTCCGACAGGGTTCTTGGCTACACCTTC. This encodes CSVPPSDRVLGYTF.

CDR3 coding DNA: TGTGCCAGCAGCTCCGACAGGGTCTCCTACAATGAGCAGTTCTTC. Its protein is CASSSDRVSYNEQFF. V is TRBV7-9 and J is TRBJ2-1; 7 positions match TRBD1. The CDR3 is 15 amino acids. V was clipped by 4 bases and J by 0 bases; unmatched bases: 3. CDR1 SEHNR and CDR2 FQNEAQ come from the germline V gene (reference sequence).

The CDR3 DNA reads as TGTGCCAGCAGCAGTCAGGGGAACAATGAGCAGTTCTTC. Protein: CASSSQGNNEQFF. The V and J genes are TRBV12-3 or TRBV12-4 and TRBJ2-1, with D tentatively TRBD1 (6 bases). The V and J ends lost 6 bases and 5 bases respectively, with 11 bases between them. This CDR3 comprises 13 residues.

The chain joins TRBV10-3 to TRBJ2-5; 8 bases align to TRBD1. Trimming cost V 8 bases and J 2 bases; bases outside gene matches: 4. Germline lookup yields CDR1 ENHRY and CDR2 SYGVKD. The CDR3 is made up of 13 amino acids. CDR3 in DNA: TGTGCCATCTGGGACAGGACACAAGAGACCCAGTACTTC. It encodes CAIWDRTQETQYF.

V and J are TRBV4-2 and TRBJ2-2; the D gene is possibly TRBD1 (7 bases). This CDR3 region has 17 residues. CDR1 is LGHNA and CDR2 is YNFKEQ in the germline V gene. Trimming pared 0 bases from V and 4 bases from J, leaving 15 bases between. This CDR3 reads CASSQDRGAGGTGELFF. CDR3 DNA sequence: TGTGCCAGCAGCCAAGATCGCGGGGCAGGGGGCACCGGGGAGCTGTTTTTT.

The chain has TRBV5-5 and TRBJ2-1; no reliable D call. The CDR3 is 13 residues long. Germline-derived CDR1 and CDR2 are SGHKS and YYEKEE (reference sequence). The ends were cut back, 5 bases at V and 4 bases at J, with 10 bases in the middle. In DNA form, the CDR3 reads TGTGCCAGCAGTTTAGTCTCATACAATGAGCAGTTCTTC. Protein sequence: CASSLVSYNEQFF.

The chain is built from TRBV19 and TRBJ1-4, with TRBD1 matching over 7 bases. Germline V CDR1 and CDR2: LNHDA, SQIVND (reference sequence). With 4 bases clipped from V and 7 bases from J, the junction kept 6 bases outside the gene matches. CDR3 length: 14 residues. CDR3 in DNA: TGTGCCAGTAGTACACAGGGGACCGGTGAAAAACTGTTTTTT. Protein: CASSTQGTGEKLFF.

J is TRBJ1-1 and V is TRBV9; 7 bases match TRBD1. Per the germline V gene, CDR1 is SGDLS and CDR2 is YYNGEE. The J segment lost 2 bases and the V segment lost 4 bases, leaving 8 bases of the junction unmatched. This CDR3 region has 15 residues. Here the CDR3 DNA reads TGTGCCAGCAGCCCCGGACCAGGGGGAAACACTGAAGCTTTCTTT. Amino acids: CASSPGPGGNTEAFF.

J is TRBJ1-6 and V is TRBV5-6, with TRBD1 identical over 7 bases. The V and J ends lost 2 bases and 16 bases, in that order; junction bases with no gene match: 9. Germline V gene data show CDR1 as SGHDT and CDR2 as YYEEEE. The CDR3 consists of 13 residues. CDR3 coding DNA: TGTGCCAGCAGCTTCGGGACAGCGCGTATACTCCACTTT. Amino acid sequence: CASSFGTARILHF.

This sequence joins TRBV14 and TRBJ2-3; a possible D gene is TRBD1 (5 bases). CDR3 length: 14 amino acids. Trimming left V 5 bases short and J 5 bases short, with 14 bases between. The germline V gene encodes CDR1 SGHDN and CDR2 FVKESK. CDR3: CASSDLGREDTQYF. CDR3 coding DNA: TGTGCCAGCAGCGACCTGGGGCGCGAAGATACGCAGTATTTT.

V usage is TRBV27 and J usage is TRBJ2-5; D gene uncertain. The CDR3 loop spans 12 amino acids. The germline V gene encodes CDR1 MNHEY and CDR2 SMNVEV (reference sequence). The V end lost 6 bases, the J end lost 5 bases, and 10 bases lay between the germline ends. The CDR3 bases are TGTGCCAGCAGGGATCCGGAGGAGACCCAGTACTTC. It codes for CASRDPEETQYF.

This chain connects TRBV20-1 to TRBJ2-2, with TRBD1 matching 7 bases. V lost 3 bases, J lost 7 bases, and 11 bases stayed unmatched. CDR3 length: 15 residues. Germline CDR1 is DFQATT and CDR2 is SNEGSKA (reference sequence). CDR3 amino acids: CSASPFSRDSGELFF. The CDR3, as DNA: TGCAGTGCTAGTCCTTTCTCCAGGGACAGCGGGGAGCTGTTTTTT.

The CDR3, as DNA: TGCGCCAGCAGCTCCCTCGAGCCCGGGGAGCTGTTTTTT. This translates into CASSSLEPGELFF. The rearrangement uses TRBV5-1 and TRBJ2-2; D call uncertain. V lost 3 bases to trimming and J lost 6 bases, with 9 bases between them. The CDR3 length is 13 residues. Per the germline V gene, CDR1 is SGHRS and CDR2 is YFSETQ.

This clone was counted once. In nucleotides, the CDR3 is TGTGCCAGAAGGACAGGGTACCAAGAGACCCAGTACTTC. Translating gives CARRTGYQETQYF. The chain couples TRBV3-1 (or the pseudogene TRBV3-2) to TRBJ2-5; TRBD1 aligns across 8 bases. Germline lookup yields CDR1 LGHDT and CDR2 YNNKEL (reference sequence). CDR3 length: 13 residues. V was pared by 9 bases and J by 0 bases, with 3 bases of the junction left unmatched.

The chain recombines TRBV2 with TRBJ2-7; 9 bases agree with TRBD1. The CDR3 runs to 14 residues. Germline CDR1 reads SNHLY; CDR2 reads FYNNEI. The V segment lost 4 bases and the J segment 2 bases; nucleotides outside the gene matches: 3. The DNA for the CDR3 is TGTGCCAGCAGTGTGGGACAGGGACCCTACGAGCAGTACTTC. Protein sequence: CASSVGQGPYEQYF.

The rearrangement uses TRBV19 and TRBJ1-5; 7 bases fit TRBD1. The CDR3 consists of 14 residues. Germline values: CDR1 LNHDA, CDR2 SQIVND (reference sequence). Trimming cost V 3 bases and J 6 bases; bases outside gene matches: 5. The CDR3 here is CASSIQQGPQPQHF. The CDR3 nucleotides read TGTGCCAGTAGTATTCAACAGGGGCCTCAGCCCCAGCATTTT.

A word on this clone: This specimen includes other DNA sequences encoding the same CDR3. The CDR3 DNA reads as TGCAGCGTTACCAGGGTCAACACTGAAGCTTTCTTT. Translated: CSVTRVNTEAFF. The rearrangement links TRBV29-1 to TRBJ1-1; TRBD1 is a possible D gene (5 bases). The germline V and J ends were trimmed by 5 bases and 2 bases, with 9 bases remaining between them. The CDR3 is 12 amino acids. CDR1 SQVTM and CDR2 ANQGSEA come from the germline V gene.

This chain links TRBV6-5 with TRBJ2-1; tentatively, D is TRBD1 (5 bases). V lost 3 bases and J 9 bases, leaving 12 bases between the germline ends. The CDR3 is made up of 13 amino acids. Germline lookup yields CDR1 MNHEY and CDR2 SVGAGI. As DNA, the CDR3 is TGTGCCAGCAGTTATAGGGGATGGGGTGAGCAGTTCTTC. Its translation is CASSYRGWGEQFF.

This chain links TRBV23-1 with TRBJ2-1; a possible D gene is TRBD1 (6 bases). TRBV23-1 is designated an ORF whose function remains uncertain. This CDR3 has 13 residues. Trimming cost V 6 bases and J 10 bases, with 16 bases left between them. CDR3 sequence: CASSRGSLWEQFF. The CDR3 coding sequence is TGCGCCAGCAGCAGGGGAAGTCTATGGGAGCAGTTCTTC.

The rearrangement uses TRBV6-2 or TRBV6-3 and TRBJ2-7; 8 bases match TRBD1. The V segment lost 4 bases and the J segment 0 bases; nucleotides outside the gene matches: 5. The CDR3 extends over 15 amino acids. Germline assignment: CDR1 MNHEY and CDR2 SVGEGT. CDR3 sequence reads: CASSSPGQDSYEQYF. The CDR3 coding sequence is TGTGCCAGCAGTTCCCCGGGACAGGACTCCTACGAGCAGTACTTC.

This chain joins TRBV6-5 and TRBJ2-5; 15 bases are shared with TRBD2. J was trimmed by 7 bases and V by 4 bases; bases with no gene match: 7. Germline V gene data show CDR1 as MNHEY and CDR2 as SVGAGI. This CDR3 comprises 16 residues. Here the CDR3 DNA reads TGTGCCAGCAGTTCCCCGGGACTAGCGGGGGGCCGGACCCAGTACTTC. This translates into CASSSPGLAGGRTQYF.

J is TRBJ2-6 and V is TRBV6-5; D unclear. The CDR3 consists of 14 residues. Germline CDR1 and CDR2: MNHEY and SVGAGI. The V gene lost 10 bases and the J gene lost 1 base, with 11 bases spanning the gap. The CDR3 reads CATARASGANVLTF. CDR3 nucleotide sequence: TGTGCCACCGCTAGAGCTTCTGGGGCCAACGTCCTGACTTTC.